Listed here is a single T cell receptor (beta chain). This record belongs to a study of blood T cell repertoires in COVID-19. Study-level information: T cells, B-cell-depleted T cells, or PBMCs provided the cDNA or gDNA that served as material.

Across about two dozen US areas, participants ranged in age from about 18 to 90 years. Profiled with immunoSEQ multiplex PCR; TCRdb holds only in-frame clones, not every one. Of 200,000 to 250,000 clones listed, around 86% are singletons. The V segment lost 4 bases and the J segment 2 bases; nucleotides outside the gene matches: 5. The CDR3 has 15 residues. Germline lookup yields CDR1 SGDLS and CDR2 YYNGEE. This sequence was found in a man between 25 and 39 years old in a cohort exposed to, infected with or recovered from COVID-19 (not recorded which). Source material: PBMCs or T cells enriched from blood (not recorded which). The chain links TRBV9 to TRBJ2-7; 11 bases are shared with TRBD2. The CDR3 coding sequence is TGTGCCAGCAGCTCCGGACTAGCGGGCCCCTACGAGCAGTACTTC. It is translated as CASSSGLAGPYEQYF.